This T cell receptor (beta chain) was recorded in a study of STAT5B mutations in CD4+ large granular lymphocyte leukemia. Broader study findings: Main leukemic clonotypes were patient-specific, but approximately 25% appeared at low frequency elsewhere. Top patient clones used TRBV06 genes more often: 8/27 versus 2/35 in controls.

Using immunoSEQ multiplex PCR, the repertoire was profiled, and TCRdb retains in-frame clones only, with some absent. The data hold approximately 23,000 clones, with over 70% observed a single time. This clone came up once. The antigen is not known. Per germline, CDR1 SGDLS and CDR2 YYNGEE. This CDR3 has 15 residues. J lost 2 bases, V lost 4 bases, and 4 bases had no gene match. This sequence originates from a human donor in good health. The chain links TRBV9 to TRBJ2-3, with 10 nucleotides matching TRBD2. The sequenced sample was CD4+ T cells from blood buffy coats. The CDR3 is CASSFSGGNTDTQYF. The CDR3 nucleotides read TGTGCCAGCAGCTTTAGCGGGGGGAACACAGATACGCAGTATTTT.